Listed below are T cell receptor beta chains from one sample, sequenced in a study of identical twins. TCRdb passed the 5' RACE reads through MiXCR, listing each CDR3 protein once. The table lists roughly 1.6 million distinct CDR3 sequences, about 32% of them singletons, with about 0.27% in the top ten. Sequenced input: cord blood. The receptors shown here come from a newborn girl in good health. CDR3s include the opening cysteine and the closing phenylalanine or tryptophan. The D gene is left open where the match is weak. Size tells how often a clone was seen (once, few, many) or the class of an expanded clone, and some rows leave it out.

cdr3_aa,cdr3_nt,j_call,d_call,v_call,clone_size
CSSSPRVLDTDTQYF,TGTTCCAGCAGCCCGAGAGTCCTAGACACAGATACGCAGTATTTT,TRBJ2-3,NA,TRBV7-2,NA
CASSKGLADSYERYF,TGTGCCAGCAGTAAGGGACTAGCGGACTCCTACGAGCGGTACTTC,TRBJ2-7,TRBD2,TRBV6-5,NA
CASSLMRSRPGATNEKLFF,TGTGCCAGCAGCTTGATGAGGAGTCGCCCAGGGGCAACTAATGAAAAACTGTTTTTT,TRBJ1-4,NA,TRBV5-6,NA
CASSPTLAGGTYEQYF,TGTGCCAGCAGCCCGACCTTAGCGGGAGGTACGTACGAGCAGTACTTC,TRBJ2-7,TRBD2,TRBV4-2,few
CASSPQGSFTYNEQYF,TGTGCCAGCAGCCCCCAAGGCAGCTTTACCTACAATGAGCAGTACTTC,TRBJ2-5,NA,TRBV13,NA
CASSFEGYGLRETQFF,TGTGCCAGCAGCTTTGAAGGGTACGGCCTCCGAGAGACCCAGTTCTTC,TRBJ2-1,NA,TRBV3-1,NA
CASSPARAAYGYTF,TGTGCCAGCAGTCCCGCCAGGGCGGCCTATGGCTACACCTTC,TRBJ1-2,NA,TRBV27,few
CASSKLTGGDTEAFF,TGTGCCAGCAGTAAGCTAACAGGTGGAGACACTGAAGCTTTCTTT,TRBJ1-1,NA,TRBV25-1,NA
CACMGSRGTEAFF,TGTGCCTGCATGGGAAGTCGGGGCACTGAAGCTTTCTTT,TRBJ1-1,NA,TRBV6-6,NA
CASSPTGTFEETQYF,TGTGCCAGCAGCCCAACGGGGACTTTCGAAGAGACCCAGTACTTC,TRBJ2-5,NA,TRBV3-1,many
CSARDYAAGTETQYF,TGCAGTGCTAGAGATTACGCGGCGGGAACAGAGACCCAGTACTTC,TRBJ2-5,NA,TRBV20-1,few